A single sample gave rise to the 21 T cell receptor beta chains below, sequenced in a study of CD8 T cells in ankylosing spondylitis. A single record per CDR3 protein comes from TCRdb applying MiXCR to the 5' RACE reads. The sample lists under 200,000 distinct CDR3 sequences, roughly 11% occurring once. Sequencing was performed on blood, either unsorted or a sorted T cell fraction (not recorded which). These receptors came from a male donor with ankylosing spondylitis or in good health (not recorded which).

This clonotype was counted many times. The chain combines TRBV9 with TRBJ2-2; a weak D match, TRBD2 (6 bases). Germline V gene data show CDR1 as SGDLS and CDR2 as YYNGEE. The CDR3 contains 17 residues. V was trimmed by 4 bases and J by 1 base, leaving 17 bases between them. The CDR3 DNA reads as TGTGCCAGCAGCCGATTGTTTCTAGCGCTGAACACCGGGGAGCTGTTTTTT. This encodes CASSRLFLALNTGELFF.

This clonotype has ten or more counts. This chain uses TRBV20-1 with TRBJ2-7, with 11 bases lining up with TRBD2. Germline CDR1 is DFQATT and CDR2 is SNEGSKA (reference sequence). J lost 1 base, V lost 3 bases, and 5 bases had no gene match. The CDR3 consists of 15 residues. The DNA of the CDR3 is TGCAGTGCTAGGGGGACTAGCGGATATTCCTACGAGCAGTACTTC. Translating gives CSARGTSGYSYEQYF.

The chain joins TRBV4-3 to TRBJ1-2; D remains unclear. Germline CDR1 LGHNA, CDR2 YSLEER. Trimming stripped 0 bases from V and 11 bases from J, with 22 bases between. The CDR3 sequence is 16 residues long. The DNA of the CDR3 is TGCGCCAGCAGCCAAGATCCTGGTGGGGTCGGCCCTATGTACACCTTC. Residues: CASSQDPGGVGPMYTF.

This clonotype was seen many times. The chain uses TRBV2 and TRBJ2-7, with D uncertain. CDR3 length equals 14 residues. Germline V gene lookup returns CDR1 SNHLY and CDR2 FYNNEI. V shed 6 bases and J shed 2 bases, with 14 bases lying between them. Written as DNA, the CDR3 is TGTGCCAGCAGCCGACTGAGTGGAACCTACGAGCAGTACTTC. Its protein product is CASSRLSGTYEQYF.

J is TRBJ1-2 and V is TRBV28, with D possibly TRBD1 on 6 matching bases. The V gene lost 5 bases and the J gene lost 4 bases, with 14 bases spanning the gap. The germline V gene has CDR1 MDHEN and CDR2 SYDVKM. This CDR3 comprises 14 residues. The CDR3 here is CASSQTGYAYGYTF. DNA for the CDR3: TGTGCCAGCAGTCAGACAGGTTATGCCTATGGCTACACCTTC.

In this sample, this clonotype turned up a few times. V gene TRBV10-3 combines with J gene TRBJ2-5; D is uncertain. The V and J ends lost 5 bases and 1 base respectively, with 14 bases between them. Germline V gene sequence: CDR1 ENHRY, CDR2 SYGVKD. This CDR3 region has 15 residues. CDR3 sequence reads: CAISRAGSVQETQYF. The CDR3 DNA reads TGTGCCATCAGTCGGGCAGGATCAGTCCAAGAGACCCAGTACTTC.

This clonotype was counted at least ten times. This chain connects TRBV12-3 or TRBV12-4 to TRBJ2-1; 9 positions agree with TRBD1. V shed 4 bases, J shed 4 bases, and the junction held 5 bases outside the gene matches. The CDR3 is 15 residues long. The CDR3 bases are TGTGCCAGCAGTTGGGGGACAGGGAAATACAATGAGCAGTTCTTC. Translating it yields CASSWGTGKYNEQFF.

In its sample, this clonotype was seen a few times. The gene calls are TRBV7-9 and TRBJ2-1, with a weak D call TRBD2 (5 bases). Germline CDR1 SEHNR, CDR2 FQNEAQ (reference sequence). The CDR3 totals 14 residues. V lost 5 bases, J lost 6 bases, and 14 bases lay in between. Written as DNA, the CDR3 is TGTGCCAGCAGCCCGGGGAGTGGAGGCAATGAGCAGTTCTTC. It yields the protein CASSPGSGGNEQFF.

In its sample, this clonotype was seen many times. The genes are TRBV12-3 or TRBV12-4 and TRBJ2-1, with TRBD2 matching over 10 bases. V gave up 3 bases and J gave up 13 bases; unmatched junction bases: 6. The CDR3 extends over 13 amino acids. The CDR3 sequence: CASSLGLAPIQFF. The DNA for the CDR3 is TGTGCCAGCAGTTTGGGACTAGCGCCTATCCAGTTCTTC.

This clonotype was recorded many times. The V gene is TRBV12-3 or TRBV12-4, the J gene TRBJ1-5, with 7 bases matching TRBD1. This CDR3 has 18 amino acids. Unmatched junction bases numbered 13, after V lost 1 base and J lost 4 bases. The CDR3 coding sequence is TGTGCCAGCAGTTTAGGGGGACAGCTAAGGGTGGGAAATCAGCCCCAGCATTTT. Protein: CASSLGGQLRVGNQPQHF.

The chain employs TRBV6-2 or TRBV6-3 and TRBJ2-1, with 8 bases matching TRBD2. CDR1 is MNHEY and CDR2 is SVGEGT in the germline V gene. The CDR3 spans 15 residues. Germline trimming cut 6 bases from V and 6 bases from J; bases unmatched to any gene: 10. DNA of the CDR3: TGTGCCAGCAGAATGAGCGGGAGTTTTATCAATGAGCAGTTCTTC. It specifies CASRMSGSFINEQFF.

This clonotype has a count of ten or more. The chain combines TRBV6-1 with TRBJ1-2; the match to TRBD1 covers 8 bases. This CDR3 has 16 residues. In germline, CDR1 is MNHNS, CDR2 SASEGT. J was trimmed by 4 bases and V by 6 bases; bases with no gene match: 13. CDR3 sequence: CASRPDRGVRSYGYTF. CDR3 coding DNA: TGTGCCAGCAGACCCGACAGGGGAGTAAGAAGCTATGGCTACACCTTC.

This clonotype occurred many times. V and J are TRBV6-2 or TRBV6-3 and TRBJ2-2; no firm D call. Between the trimmed V and J ends, which lost 5 bases and 6 bases, there was a span of 4 bases. Germline V lookup: CDR1 MNHEY, CDR2 SVGEGT. The CDR3 is 11 residues long. The DNA for the CDR3 is TGTGCCAGCAGTACCTCCGGGGAGCTGTTTTTT. Protein sequence: CASSTSGELFF.

This clonotype was observed many times. The gene calls are TRBV3-1 and TRBJ2-1; 10 bases match TRBD2. V shed 4 bases and J 6 bases; nucleotides not matched to a gene: 12. Germline CDR1 LGHDT, CDR2 YNNKEL (reference sequence). The CDR3 has 17 residues. CDR3 nucleotide sequence: TGTGCCAGCAGCCCAAGCGGGAGGGCCATGATGGGCAATGAGCAGTTCTTC. This translates into CASSPSGRAMMGNEQFF.

This clonotype has ten or more counts. The chain recombines TRBV12-3 or TRBV12-4 with TRBJ1-6; 9 bases fit TRBD1. This CDR3 spans 15 amino acids. J was trimmed by 7 bases and V by 1 base; bases with no gene match: 2. In DNA, the CDR3 is TGTGCCAGCAGTTTAGAGGGACAGGGAAATTCACCCCTCCACTTT. It is translated as CASSLEGQGNSPLHF.

The chain has TRBV6-2 or TRBV6-3 and TRBJ1-6, with 12 bases matching TRBD1. The junction had 13 bases not matched to a gene; V was cut back by 2 bases and J by 5 bases. This CDR3 has 20 amino acids. Germline V gives CDR1 MNHEY, CDR2 SVGEGT. CDR3: CASSYQGAGTGGLHNSPLHF. CDR3 nucleotides: TGTGCCAGCAGTTACCAAGGGGCCGGGACAGGGGGCCTACATAATTCACCCCTCCACTTT.

The table lists this clonotype with many counts. This chain joins TRBV6-1 and TRBJ2-1; 7 bases agree with TRBD2. The ends lost 6 bases at V and 0 bases at J; junction bases unmatched: 8. CDR1 is MNHNS, CDR2 SASEGT, per germline. The CDR3 length is 16 residues. CDR3 bases: TGTGCCAGCAGACGCCTCGGCGGGAGCTCCTACAATGAGCAGTTCTTC. Amino acids: CASRRLGGSSYNEQFF.

This clonotype was seen a few times. The J gene is TRBJ2-6, the V gene TRBV29-1; D gene uncertain. In germline, CDR1 is SQVTM, CDR2 ANQGSEA. This CDR3 has 14 residues. With 6 bases removed from V and 0 bases from J, the gap between germline ends came to 9 bases. DNA of the CDR3: TGCAGCGTCCTACCAGCCTCTGGGGCCAACGTCCTGACTTTC. Amino acid sequence: CSVLPASGANVLTF.

This clonotype was detected many times. This chain links TRBV12-3 or TRBV12-4 with TRBJ2-1; 13 bases agree with TRBD2. The CDR3 runs to 16 residues. The trim removed 1 base at V and 6 bases at J, leaving 3 bases unmatched. In DNA, the CDR3 is TGTGCCAGCAGTTTAGGGACTAGCGGGAGCGGCAATGAGCAGTTCTTC. This codes for CASSLGTSGSGNEQFF.

The chain joins TRBV6-1 to TRBJ2-2; 10 bases agree with TRBD2. The ends lost 6 bases at V and 5 bases at J; junction bases unmatched: 9. In germline, CDR1 is MNHNS, CDR2 SASEGT. There are 16 residues in the CDR3. Here the CDR3 reads CASRGLAGALTGELFF. The CDR3 DNA is TGTGCCAGCAGAGGCCTAGCGGGGGCCTTAACCGGGGAGCTGTTTTTT.

The table lists this clonotype with many counts. CDR3 DNA sequence: TGTGCCACAGGGGTTTTCAACGAGCAGTACTTC. The encoded protein is CATGVFNEQYF. The V and J genes are TRBV27 and TRBJ2-7; D is possibly TRBD1 (6 bases). This CDR3 has 11 amino acids. The V and J ends lost 10 bases and 5 bases respectively, with 12 bases between them. Germline CDR1 MNHEY, CDR2 SMNVEV (reference sequence).